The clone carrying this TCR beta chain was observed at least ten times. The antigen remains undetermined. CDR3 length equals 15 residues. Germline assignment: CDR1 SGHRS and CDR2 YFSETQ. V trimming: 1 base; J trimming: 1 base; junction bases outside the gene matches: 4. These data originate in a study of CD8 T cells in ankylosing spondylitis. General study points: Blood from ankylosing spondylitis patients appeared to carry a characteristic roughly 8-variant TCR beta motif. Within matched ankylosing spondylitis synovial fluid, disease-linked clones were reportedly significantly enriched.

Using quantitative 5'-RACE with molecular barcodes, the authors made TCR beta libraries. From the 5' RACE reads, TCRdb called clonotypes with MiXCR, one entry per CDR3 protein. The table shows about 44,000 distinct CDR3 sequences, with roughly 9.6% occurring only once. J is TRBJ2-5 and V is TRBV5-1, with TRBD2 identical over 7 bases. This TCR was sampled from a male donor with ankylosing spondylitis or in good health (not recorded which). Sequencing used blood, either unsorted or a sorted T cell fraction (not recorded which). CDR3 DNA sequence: TGCGCCAGCAGCTTGAGGCCTAGCGGCCAAGAGACCCAGTACTTC. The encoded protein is CASSLRPSGQETQYF.